This T cell receptor beta chain was profiled in a study of monozygotic twins with inflammatory bowel disease. General study results and limits: Sharing of clonotypes with others was lower in IBD patients than in healthy twins, and this was especially so with disease activity.

The UMIs contained a 6-nucleotide sample barcode. They were added by template switching during cDNA synthesis. For each CDR3 protein, TCRdb gives one entry from its re-call of the 5' RACE reads, without DNA. Its listing shows some 400,000 distinct CDR3 sequences. Blood was drawn once per donor, and each sample measured under 3 ml. Whole blood that had not undergone T cell sorting provided the isolated total RNA. A word on this clonotype: Its specificity is not known.

The CDR3 runs to 15 residues. Germline loops: CDR1 SGDLS, CDR2 YYNGEE. Sequenced material: blood. V gene TRBV9 combines with J gene TRBJ1-5; TCRdb gives TRBD1 as the D gene, but with no DNA this cannot be confirmed. This clonotype was sampled from a human donor with ulcerative colitis or Crohn's disease, or a healthy co-twin of an affected twin (not recorded which). CDR3 sequence: CASSVGQGIGQPQHF.